These T cell receptor beta chains were read from a single sample in a study of cytomegalovirus exposure and HLA in healthy donors. Generated by immunoSEQ multiplex PCR, the TCRdb table keeps only in-frame clones and is missing some. This sample carries over 150,000 clones, approximately 84% of them seen once, and the ten largest clones take 4.8%. The sequenced sample was PBMCs. The receptor source for this set is a girl under 18 in good health and CMV-seropositive. CDR3s include the opening cysteine and the closing phenylalanine or tryptophan. The order of the fields is J gene, clone size, V gene, D gene, CDR3 protein, CDR3 DNA. The D gene is left open where the match is weak. Size is stated for part of the rows, as once, few or many counts, or as a class when the clone is expanded.

j_gene: TRBJ1-4; abundance: .; v_gene: TRBV18; d_gene: .; CDR3aa: CASSPLQSEKLFF; CDR3nt: TGTGCCAGCTCACCACTCCAGTCTGAAAAACTGTTTTTT
j_gene: TRBJ2-7; abundance: .; v_gene: TRBV11-2; d_gene: .; CDR3aa: CASSLVRAYEQYF; CDR3nt: TGTGCCAGCAGCTTAGTCCGGGCCTACGAGCAGTACTTC
j_gene: TRBJ1-4; abundance: .; v_gene: TRBV4-2; d_gene: .; CDR3aa: CASSQAPGLGKGATNEKLFF; CDR3nt: TGTGCCAGCAGCCAGGCTCCCGGACTGGGGAAGGGTGCAACTAATGAAAAACTGTTTTTT
j_gene: TRBJ2-7; abundance: .; v_gene: TRBV7-6; d_gene: TRBD2; CDR3aa: CASSFRGGPPYEQYF; CDR3nt: TGTGCCAGCAGCTTTCGCGGGGGGCCCCCCTACGAGCAGTACTTC
j_gene: TRBJ1-2; abundance: .; v_gene: TRBV7-8; d_gene: TRBD1; CDR3aa: CASSFTGGDGYTF; CDR3nt: TGTGCCAGCAGCTTCACAGGGGGCGATGGCTACACCTTC
j_gene: TRBJ1-1; abundance: .; v_gene: TRBV28; d_gene: .; CDR3aa: CASSFEPNTEAFF; CDR3nt: TGTGCCAGCAGTTTCGAGCCGAACACTGAAGCTTTCTTT
j_gene: TRBJ1-1; abundance: once; v_gene: TRBV13; d_gene: .; CDR3aa: CASGRNTEAFF; CDR3nt: TGTGCCAGCGGGAGGAACACTGAAGCTTTCTTT
j_gene: TRBJ2-7; abundance: .; v_gene: TRBV5-1; d_gene: .; CDR3aa: CASGRDDHYRVLLSYEQYF; CDR3nt: TGCGCCAGCGGACGGGACGATCATTACAGGGTTTTATTATCCTACGAGCAGTACTTC
j_gene: TRBJ2-7; abundance: .; v_gene: TRBV7-6; d_gene: .; CDR3aa: CASSLAADEGEQYF; CDR3nt: TGTGCCAGCAGCTTAGCGGCCGATGAGGGCGAGCAGTACTTC
j_gene: TRBJ1-1; abundance: .; v_gene: TRBV6-5; d_gene: .; CDR3aa: CASSESMVTEAFF; CDR3nt: TGTGCCAGCAGTGAGAGTATGGTCACTGAAGCTTTCTTT
j_gene: TRBJ2-7; abundance: .; v_gene: TRBV21-1; d_gene: .; CDR3aa: CASSTPPDRAPSYEQYF; CDR3nt: TGTGCCAGCAGCACACCCCCGGACAGGGCTCCCTCCTACGAGCAGTACTTC
j_gene: TRBJ2-2; abundance: .; v_gene: TRBV7-2; d_gene: TRBD1; CDR3aa: CASGQAGYTGELFF; CDR3nt: TGTGCCAGCGGACAGGCGGGTTACACCGGGGAGCTGTTTTTT
j_gene: TRBJ2-5; abundance: .; v_gene: TRBV4-1; d_gene: .; CDR3aa: CASSQGSAGLETQYF; CDR3nt: TGCGCCAGCAGCCAAGGATCGGCAGGGCTGGAGACCCAGTACTTC
j_gene: TRBJ1-2; abundance: .; v_gene: TRBV7-9; d_gene: TRBD1; CDR3aa: CASSAISQRRDRQDYGYTF; CDR3nt: TGTGCCAGCAGCGCCATTAGCCAAAGACGGGACAGGCAGGACTATGGCTACACCTTC
j_gene: TRBJ2-7; abundance: .; v_gene: TRBV15; d_gene: .; CDR3aa: CATSRELSNTPSYEQYF; CDR3nt: TGTGCCACCAGCAGAGAACTAAGCAATACACCCTCCTACGAGCAGTACTTC
j_gene: TRBJ2-1; abundance: .; v_gene: TRBV28; d_gene: TRBD2; CDR3aa: CASSTGTSGGGYNEQFF; CDR3nt: TGTGCCAGCAGTACCGGGACTAGCGGGGGGGGTTACAATGAGCAGTTCTTC
j_gene: TRBJ1-1; abundance: once; v_gene: TRBV7-9; d_gene: .; CDR3aa: CASSDESLLNTEAFF; CDR3nt: TGTGCCAGCAGCGATGAAAGCCTACTGAACACTGAAGCTTTCTTT
j_gene: TRBJ2-1; abundance: .; v_gene: TRBV7-9; d_gene: .; CDR3aa: CASSFTGNNEQFF; CDR3nt: TGTGCCAGCAGCTTCACGGGGAACAATGAGCAGTTCTTC
j_gene: TRBJ2-1; abundance: once; v_gene: TRBV7-2; d_gene: TRBD2; CDR3aa: CASSLAWTSVNEQFF; CDR3nt: TGTGCCAGCAGCTTAGCGTGGACTAGTGTAAATGAGCAGTTCTTC
j_gene: TRBJ1-1; abundance: .; v_gene: TRBV5-1; d_gene: .; CDR3aa: CASSSSQVGTEAFF; CDR3nt: TGCGCCAGCAGCTCTTCCCAGGTGGGCACTGAAGCTTTCTTT
j_gene: TRBJ2-5; abundance: few; v_gene: TRBV6-6; d_gene: TRBD1; CDR3aa: CASSYFRTGTETQYF; CDR3nt: TGTGCCAGCAGTTACTTCCGGACAGGGACGGAGACCCAGTACTTC
j_gene: TRBJ1-3; abundance: .; v_gene: TRBV5-6; d_gene: .; CDR3aa: CASSWGAGNTIYF; CDR3nt: TGTGCCAGCTCGTGGGGGGCTGGAAACACCATATATTTT
j_gene: TRBJ2-5; abundance: .; v_gene: TRBV14; d_gene: TRBD2; CDR3aa: CASSQFLAGTGETQYF; CDR3nt: TGTGCCAGCAGCCAGTTTCTAGCGGGCACCGGGGAGACCCAGTACTTC
j_gene: TRBJ1-1; abundance: once; v_gene: TRBV15; d_gene: TRBD1; CDR3aa: CATSLTGSDAEAFF; CDR3nt: TGTGCCACCAGCCTGACAGGGTCCGACGCTGAAGCTTTCTTT
j_gene: TRBJ2-2; abundance: .; v_gene: TRBV19; d_gene: .; CDR3aa: CASSRTAANTGELFF; CDR3nt: TGTGCCAGTAGTAGGACAGCCGCGAACACCGGGGAGCTGTTTTTT